The T cell receptor (beta chain) described here comes from a study of blood T cell repertoires in COVID-19. CDR3 size: 13 residues. CDR1 and CDR2 from the germline V gene are MNHNY and SVGAGI (reference sequence). Trimming shortened V by 6 bases and J by 7 bases, and 10 bases separated the two germline ends. In the original workflow: Estimation of nucleated cell counts was performed using reference gene primer amplification. The data were produced by immunoSEQ multiplex PCR, yet TCRdb's version contains in-frame clones alone and is incomplete. The V and J calls and clone size come from that table; D and trimming were worked out from the DNA. The sample has 74,000 or so clones; about 90% are singletons.

The rearrangement links TRBV6-6 to TRBJ1-6; D is perhaps TRBD1 (6 bases). Sequenced input: peripheral blood. The sequence was collected from a human donor in a cohort sampled during active COVID-19. The CDR3 loop is CASRTGKNSPLHF. The DNA of the CDR3 is TGTGCCAGCAGGACAGGCAAAAATTCACCCCTCCACTTT.